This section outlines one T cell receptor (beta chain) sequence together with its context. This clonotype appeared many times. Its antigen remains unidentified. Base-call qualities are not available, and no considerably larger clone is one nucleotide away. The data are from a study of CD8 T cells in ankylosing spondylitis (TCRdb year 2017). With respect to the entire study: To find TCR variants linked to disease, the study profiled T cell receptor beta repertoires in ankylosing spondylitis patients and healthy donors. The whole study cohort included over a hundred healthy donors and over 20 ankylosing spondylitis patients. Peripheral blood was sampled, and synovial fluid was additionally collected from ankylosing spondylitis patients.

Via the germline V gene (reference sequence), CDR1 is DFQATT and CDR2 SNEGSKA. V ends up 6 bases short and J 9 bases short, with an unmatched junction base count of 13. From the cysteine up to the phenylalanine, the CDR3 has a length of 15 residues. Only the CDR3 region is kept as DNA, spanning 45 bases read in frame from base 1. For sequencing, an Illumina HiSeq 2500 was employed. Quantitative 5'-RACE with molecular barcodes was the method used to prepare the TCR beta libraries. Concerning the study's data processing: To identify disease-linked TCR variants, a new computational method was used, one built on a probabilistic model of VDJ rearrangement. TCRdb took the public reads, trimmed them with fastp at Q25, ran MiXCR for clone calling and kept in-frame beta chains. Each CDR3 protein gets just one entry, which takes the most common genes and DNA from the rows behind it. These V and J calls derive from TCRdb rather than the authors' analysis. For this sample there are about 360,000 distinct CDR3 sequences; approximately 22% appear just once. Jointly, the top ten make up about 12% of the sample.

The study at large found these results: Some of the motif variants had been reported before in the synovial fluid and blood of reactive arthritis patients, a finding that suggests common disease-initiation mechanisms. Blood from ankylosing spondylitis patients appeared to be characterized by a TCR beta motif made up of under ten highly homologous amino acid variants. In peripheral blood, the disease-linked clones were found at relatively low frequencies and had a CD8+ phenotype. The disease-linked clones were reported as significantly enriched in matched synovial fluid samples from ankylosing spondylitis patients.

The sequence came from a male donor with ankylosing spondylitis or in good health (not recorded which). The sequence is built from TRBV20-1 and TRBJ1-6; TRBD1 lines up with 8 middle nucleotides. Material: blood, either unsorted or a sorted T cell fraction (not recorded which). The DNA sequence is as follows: TGCAGTGCAAACAGGGGGAGCGGGTTTAGTTCACCCCTCCACTTT. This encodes CSANRGSGFSSPLHF.